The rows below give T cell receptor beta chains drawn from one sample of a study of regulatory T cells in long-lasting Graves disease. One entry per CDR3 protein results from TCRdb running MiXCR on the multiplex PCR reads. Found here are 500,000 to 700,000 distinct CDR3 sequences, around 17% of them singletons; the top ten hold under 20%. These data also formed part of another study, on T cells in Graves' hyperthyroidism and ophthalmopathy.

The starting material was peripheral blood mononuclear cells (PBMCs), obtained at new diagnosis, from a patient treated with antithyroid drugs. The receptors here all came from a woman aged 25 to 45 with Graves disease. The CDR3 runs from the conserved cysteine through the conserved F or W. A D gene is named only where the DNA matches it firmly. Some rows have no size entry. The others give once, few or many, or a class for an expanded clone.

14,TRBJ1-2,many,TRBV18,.,TGTGCCAGCTCACCAGGGGGATTCGACTATGGCTACACCTTC,CASSPGGFDYGYTF
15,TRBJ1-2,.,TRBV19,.,TGTGCCAGTAGTACGGTCCCGGAGGAAAGATATGGCTACACCTTC,CASSTVPEERYGYTF
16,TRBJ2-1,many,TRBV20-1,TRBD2,TGCAGTGCTAGAGGGGCTAGCGGAGGGACCTACAATGAGCAGTTCTTC,CSARGASGGTYNEQFF
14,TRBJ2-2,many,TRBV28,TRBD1,TGTGCCACGGTCGGACAGGGATACACCGGGGAGCTGTTTTTT,CATVGQGYTGELFF
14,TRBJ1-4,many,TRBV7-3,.,TGTGCCAGCAGCCTCGCGGGAATAGGTGAAAAACTGTTTTTT,CASSLAGIGEKLFF
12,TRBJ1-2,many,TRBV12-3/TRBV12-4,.,TGTGCCAGCAGCTTGAGGGGTTATGGCTACACCTTC,CASSLRGYGYTF
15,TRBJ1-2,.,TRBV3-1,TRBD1,TGTGCCAGCAGCGAAGACAGGGGGCCCTCGGATGGCTACACCTTC,CASSEDRGPSDGYTF
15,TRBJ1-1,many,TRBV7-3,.,TGTGCCAGCAGCTTAACGGTAACTGGGAACACTGAAGCTTTCTTT,CASSLTVTGNTEAFF
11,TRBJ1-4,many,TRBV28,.,TGTGCCAGCAGTTCACAGGGAGAACTGTTTTTT,CASSSQGELFF
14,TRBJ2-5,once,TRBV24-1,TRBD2,TGTGCCACCAGTGATTTGGGGGAGGGGGAGACCCAGTACTTC,CATSDLGEGETQYF
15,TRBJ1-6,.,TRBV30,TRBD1,TGTGCCTGGAGTGGTCTGGACAGGGCGAATTCACCCCTCCACTTT,CAWSGLDRANSPLHF
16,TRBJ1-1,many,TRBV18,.,TGTGCCAGCTCACCACCGAACGTCCCGAGGAACACTGAAGCTTTCTTT,CASSPPNVPRNTEAFF
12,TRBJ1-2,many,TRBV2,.,TGTGCCAGCAGTGCCCCAAGCTATGGCTACACCTTC,CASSAPSYGYTF
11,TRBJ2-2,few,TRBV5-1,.,TGCGCCAGCAGCTTAGGTGTGGAGCTGTTTTTT,CASSLGVELFF
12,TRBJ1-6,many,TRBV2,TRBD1,TGTGCCAGCGACAGGGATGATTCACCCCTCCACTTT,CASDRDDSPLHF
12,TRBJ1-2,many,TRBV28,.,TGTGCCAGCAGCCAAATCAGCTATGGCTACACCTTC,CASSQISYGYTF
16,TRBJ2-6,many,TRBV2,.,TGTGCCAGCTACGGCAAGCCTACCTCTGGGGCCAACGTCCTGACTTTC,CASYGKPTSGANVLTF
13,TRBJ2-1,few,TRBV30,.,TGTGCCTGGAGTGGCGGAGCCTACAATGAGCAGTTCTTC,CAWSGGAYNEQFF
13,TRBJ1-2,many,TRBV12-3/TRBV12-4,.,TGTGCCAGCAGTTTGCGTATCCACTATGGCTACACCTTC,CASSLRIHYGYTF
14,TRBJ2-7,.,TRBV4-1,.,TGCGCCAGCAGCCAAGGCAGAGGCTTATACGAGCAGTACTTC,CASSQGRGLYEQYF
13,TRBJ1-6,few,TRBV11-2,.,TGTGCCAGCAGCTTAGAGGGTGGTTCACCCCTCCACTTT,CASSLEGGSPLHF
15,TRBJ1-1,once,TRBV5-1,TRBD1,TGCGCCAGCAGCTACGGCGGGACAGGGGACACTGAAGCTTTCTTT,CASSYGGTGDTEAFF
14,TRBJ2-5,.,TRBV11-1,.,TGTGCCAGCAGCTTAGAAAGACTCCAAGAGACCCAGTACTTC,CASSLERLQETQYF
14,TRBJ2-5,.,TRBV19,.,TGTGCCAGTAGGGGACGGGTAAACCAAGAGACCCAGTACTTC,CASRGRVNQETQYF
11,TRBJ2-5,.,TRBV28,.,TGTGCCAGCAGTTATAGGGCAACCCAGTACTTC,CASSYRATQYF
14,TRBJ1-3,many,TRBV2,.,TGTGCCAGCAGTGGACAGTTCTCTGGAAACACCATATATTTT,CASSGQFSGNTIYF
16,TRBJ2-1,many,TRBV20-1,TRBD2,TGCAGTGCTTCCCGGGGCGGGAGGACATTCTACAATGAGCAGTTCTTC,CSASRGGRTFYNEQFF
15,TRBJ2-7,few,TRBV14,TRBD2,TGTGCCAGCAGCCAGCAAGCGGGGGGGTCCTACGAGCAGTACTTC,CASSQQAGGSYEQYF
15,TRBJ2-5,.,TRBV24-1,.,TGTGCCACCAGTGACTATAGGAGTGGGATCGAGACCCAGTACTTC,CATSDYRSGIETQYF
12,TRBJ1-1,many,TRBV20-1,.,TGCAGTGCTAGGAATGGGGAACCTGAAGCTTTCTTT,CSARNGEPEAFF
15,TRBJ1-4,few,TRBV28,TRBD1,TGTGCCAGCAGTTTTGAGACAGGGGCTTACGAAAAACTGTTTTTT,CASSFETGAYEKLFF
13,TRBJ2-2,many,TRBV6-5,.,TGTGCCAGCAGTTACTCAGGGTTCGAGGAGCTGTTTTTT,CASSYSGFEELFF
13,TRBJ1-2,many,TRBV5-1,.,TGCGCCAGCAGCTTGGAAGGAGGGAGTGGCTACACCTTC,CASSLEGGSGYTF
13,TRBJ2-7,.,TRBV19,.,TGTGCCAGCAGCCCGGTTGGGGGCTACGAGCAGTACTTC,CASSPVGGYEQYF
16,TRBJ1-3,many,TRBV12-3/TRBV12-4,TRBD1,TGTGCCAGCAGTTATAACAGGGGGTACTCTGGAAACACCATATATTTT,CASSYNRGYSGNTIYF
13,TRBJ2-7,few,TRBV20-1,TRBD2,TGCAGTGCTAGAGGTCTAGCGGTCTACGAGCAGTACTTC,CSARGLAVYEQYF
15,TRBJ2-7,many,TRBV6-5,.,TGTGCCAGCAGTTACCTGGGACCGGACTTCTACGAGCAGTACTTC,CASSYLGPDFYEQYF
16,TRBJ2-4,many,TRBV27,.,TGTGCCAGCACCAAGGGGGACAACTCTGGCAAAAACATTCAGTACTTC,CASTKGDNSGKNIQYF
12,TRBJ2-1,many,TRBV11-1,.,TGTGCCAGCAGCTTAGGCCCCAATGAGCAGTTCTTC,CASSLGPNEQFF
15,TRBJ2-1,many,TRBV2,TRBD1,TGTGCCAGCATTTCCGGGACAGGGGTAGGCAATGAGCAGTTCTTC,CASISGTGVGNEQFF
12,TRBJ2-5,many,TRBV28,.,TGTGCCAGCAGGAAACAACGAGAGACCCAGTACTTC,CASRKQRETQYF
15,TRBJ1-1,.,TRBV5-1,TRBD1,TGCGCCAGCAGCTTGGACAGGGGACCCTACACTGAAGCTTTCTTT,CASSLDRGPYTEAFF
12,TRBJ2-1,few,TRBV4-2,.,TGTGCCAGCAGCCTTAGACATGGTGAGCAGTTCTTC,CASSLRHGEQFF
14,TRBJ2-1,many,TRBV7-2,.,TGTGCCAGCAGCGCAAGCAGAATTTCCAATGAGCAGTTCTTC,CASSASRISNEQFF
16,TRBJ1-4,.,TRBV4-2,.,TGTGCCAGCAGCCAAGAAGCCCGGAGAACTAATGAAAAACTGTTTTTT,CASSQEARRTNEKLFF
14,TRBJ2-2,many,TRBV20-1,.,TGCAGTGCTAGGCCGGGACAGAACACCGGGGAGCTGTTTTTT,CSARPGQNTGELFF
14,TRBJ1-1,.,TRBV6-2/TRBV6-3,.,TGTGCCAGCAGAATTAACAGCCCGAACACTGAAGCTTTCTTT,CASRINSPNTEAFF
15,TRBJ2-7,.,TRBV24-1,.,TGTGCCACCAGTGATGATCGGGACGGTCCCTACGAGCAGTACTTC,CATSDDRDGPYEQYF
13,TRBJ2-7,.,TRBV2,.,TGTGCCAGCAGTATTGGACGGCTTTACGAGCAGTACTTC,CASSIGRLYEQYF